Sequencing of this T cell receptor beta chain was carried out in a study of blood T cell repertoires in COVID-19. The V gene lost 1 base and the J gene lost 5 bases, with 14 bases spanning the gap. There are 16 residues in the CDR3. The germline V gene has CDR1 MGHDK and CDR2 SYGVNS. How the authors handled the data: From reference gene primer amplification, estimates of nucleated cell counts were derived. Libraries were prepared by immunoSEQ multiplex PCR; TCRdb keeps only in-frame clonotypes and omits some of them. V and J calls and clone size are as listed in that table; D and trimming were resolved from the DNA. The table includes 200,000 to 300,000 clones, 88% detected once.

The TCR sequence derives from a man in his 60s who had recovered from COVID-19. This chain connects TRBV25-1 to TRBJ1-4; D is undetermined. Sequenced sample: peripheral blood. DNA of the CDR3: TGTGCCAGCAGTGAATCAGTAGCAGAGTTAAATGAAAAACTGTTTTTT. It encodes CASSESVAELNEKLFF.